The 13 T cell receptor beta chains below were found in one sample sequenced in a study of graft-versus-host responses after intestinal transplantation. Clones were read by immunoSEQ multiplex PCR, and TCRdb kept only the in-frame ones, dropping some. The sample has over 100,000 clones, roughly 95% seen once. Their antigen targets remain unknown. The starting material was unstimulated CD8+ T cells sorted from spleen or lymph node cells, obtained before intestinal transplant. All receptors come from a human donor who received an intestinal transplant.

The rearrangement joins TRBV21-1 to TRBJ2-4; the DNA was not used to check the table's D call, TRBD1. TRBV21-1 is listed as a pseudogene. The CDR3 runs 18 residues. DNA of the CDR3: TGTGCCAGCAGCAAATTTGGGTATAAGGGGCAGAGCGAAAACATTCAGTACTTC. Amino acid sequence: CASSKFGYKGQSENIQYF.

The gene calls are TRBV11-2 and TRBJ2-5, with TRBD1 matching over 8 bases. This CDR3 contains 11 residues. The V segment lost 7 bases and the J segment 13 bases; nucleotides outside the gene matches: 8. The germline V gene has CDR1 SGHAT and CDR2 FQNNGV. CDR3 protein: CASTQGAMGYF. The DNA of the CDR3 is TGTGCCAGCACCCAGGGGGCGATGGGGTACTTC.

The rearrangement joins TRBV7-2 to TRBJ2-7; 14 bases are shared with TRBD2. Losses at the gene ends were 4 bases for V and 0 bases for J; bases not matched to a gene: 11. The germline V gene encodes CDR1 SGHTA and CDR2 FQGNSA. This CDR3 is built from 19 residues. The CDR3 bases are TGTGCCAGCAGCTCGTCGGGACTAGCGGGAGTGGATTACTCCTACGAGCAGTACTTC. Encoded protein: CASSSSGLAGVDYSYEQYF.

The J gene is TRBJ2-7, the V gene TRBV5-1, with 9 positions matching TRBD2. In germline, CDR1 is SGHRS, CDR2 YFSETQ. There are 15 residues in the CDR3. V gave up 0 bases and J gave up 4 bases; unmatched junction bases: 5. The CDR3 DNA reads TGCGCCAGCAGCTTGGGAAGCGGGAGGCGGTACGAGCAGTACTTC. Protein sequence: CASSLGSGRRYEQYF.

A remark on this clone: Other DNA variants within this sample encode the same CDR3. CDR3 in DNA: TGCGCCAGCAGCCTGGGGACAGGGGGGTACCAGCCCCAGCATTTT. Translating it yields CASSLGTGGYQPQHF. The chain has TRBV4-1 and TRBJ1-5, with TRBD1 matching 11 bases. The CDR3 spans 15 residues. The trim removed 4 bases at V and 7 bases at J, leaving 6 bases unmatched. The germline V gene has CDR1 MGHRA and CDR2 YSYEKL.

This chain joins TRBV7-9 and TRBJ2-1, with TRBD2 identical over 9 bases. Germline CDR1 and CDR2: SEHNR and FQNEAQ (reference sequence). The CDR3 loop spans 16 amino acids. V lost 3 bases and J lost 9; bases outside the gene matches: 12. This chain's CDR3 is CASSFVGLAGMGEQFF. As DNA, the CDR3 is TGTGCCAGCAGCTTCGTAGGGCTAGCGGGGATGGGTGAGCAGTTCTTC.

This chain's CDR3 is CASSKEENQPQHF. CDR3 DNA: TGTGCCAGCAGCAAAGAAGAGAATCAGCCCCAGCATTTT. J is TRBJ1-5 and V is TRBV21-1. TRBV21-1 is classified as a pseudogene. The CDR3 extends over 13 amino acids.

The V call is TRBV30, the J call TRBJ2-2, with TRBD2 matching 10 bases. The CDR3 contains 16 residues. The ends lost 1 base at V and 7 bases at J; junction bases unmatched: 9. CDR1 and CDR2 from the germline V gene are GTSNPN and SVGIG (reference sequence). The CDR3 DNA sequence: TGTGCCTGGAGTGAGTCTAGCGGGAGAAATGGCGGGGAGCTGTTTTTT. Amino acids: CAWSESSGRNGGELFF.

In DNA form, the CDR3 reads TGTGCCAGCAGCCGAAACGTGAGGGTGAGCCCCGGGGAGCTGTTTTTT. It codes for CASSRNVRVSPGELFF. The chain has TRBV4-2 and TRBJ2-2, with D possibly matching TRBD2 (5 bases). CDR1 and CDR2 from the germline V gene are LGHNA and YNFKEQ. V shed 4 bases and J shed 6 bases, with 18 bases lying between them. The CDR3 is 16 amino acids.

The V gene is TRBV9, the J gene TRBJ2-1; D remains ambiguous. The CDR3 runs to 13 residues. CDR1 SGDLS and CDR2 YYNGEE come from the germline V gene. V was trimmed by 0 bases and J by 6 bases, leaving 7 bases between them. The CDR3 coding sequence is TGTGCCAGCAGCGTAGAAATTTCCAATGAGCAGTTCTTC. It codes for CASSVEISNEQFF.

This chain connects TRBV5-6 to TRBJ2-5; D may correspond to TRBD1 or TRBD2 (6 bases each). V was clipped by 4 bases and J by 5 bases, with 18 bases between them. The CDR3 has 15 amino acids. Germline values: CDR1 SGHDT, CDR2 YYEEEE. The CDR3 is CASSRGGDRGETQYF. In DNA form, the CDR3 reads TGTGCCAGCAGCCGCGGAGGGGATAGGGGGGAGACCCAGTACTTC.

The CDR3 nucleotides are TGCGCCAGCAGCCAAGGTTCAGGGGCCTACGAGCAGTACTTC. It translates to CASSQGSGAYEQYF. The chain employs TRBV4-3 and TRBJ2-7; the D gene is possibly TRBD1 (6 bases). The V gene's germline CDR1 is LGHNA and CDR2 YSLEER. Trimming removed 1 base from V and 2 bases from J, with 9 bases in between. CDR3 length equals 14 residues.

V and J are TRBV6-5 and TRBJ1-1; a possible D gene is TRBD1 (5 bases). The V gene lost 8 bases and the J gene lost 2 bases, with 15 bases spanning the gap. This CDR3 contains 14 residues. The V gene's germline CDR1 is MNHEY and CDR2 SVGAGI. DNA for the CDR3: TGTGCCAGCTTGGGCCCGGGGCTCAACACTGAAGCTTTCTTT. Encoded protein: CASLGPGLNTEAFF.